The present TCR beta chain was sequenced within a study of T cell clonality in common variable immunodeficiency. Clones were sequenced by immunoSEQ multiplex PCR, and TCRdb holds only the in-frame ones, with some missing. This repertoire holds roughly 14,000 clones, and none appear only once. Study-wide results and caveats: Authors noted CVID clonality's cause needs subpopulation repertoire sequencing. Reportedly, TCR beta sequences from common variable immunodeficiency showed fewer deletions and N-nucleotide insertions.

V lost 7 bases to trimming and J lost 3 bases; unmatched junction nucleotides: 4. The CDR3 loop spans 13 amino acids. Germline V gene sequence: CDR1 SQVTM, CDR2 ANQGSEA. Replacement immunoglobulin had been given to every CVID subject for at least one year. This clone was seen more than once but under ten times. No antigen is known for it. Coverage ceases 3 residues before the CDR3 finishes, and the germline J gene fills in the end. The chain is built from TRBV29-1 and TRBJ1-3; 9 bases fit TRBD1. The receptor comes from a human donor with common variable immunodeficiency. Input material: peripheral blood mononuclear cells. The CDR3 loop is CSAADRGGNTIYF. The part of the CDR3 DNA that was read is TGCAGCGCCGCGGACAGGGGTGGAAACACC.